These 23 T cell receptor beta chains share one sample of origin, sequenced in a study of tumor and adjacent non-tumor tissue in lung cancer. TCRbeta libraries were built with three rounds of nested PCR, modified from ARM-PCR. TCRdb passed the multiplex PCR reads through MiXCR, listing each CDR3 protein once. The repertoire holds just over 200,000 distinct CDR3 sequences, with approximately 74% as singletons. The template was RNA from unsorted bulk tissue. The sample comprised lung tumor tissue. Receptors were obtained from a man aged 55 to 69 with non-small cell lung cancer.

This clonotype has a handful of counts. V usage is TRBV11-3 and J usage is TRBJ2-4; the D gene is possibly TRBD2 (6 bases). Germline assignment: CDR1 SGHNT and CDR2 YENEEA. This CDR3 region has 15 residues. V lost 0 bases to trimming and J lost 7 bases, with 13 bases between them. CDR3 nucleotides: TGTGCCAGCAGCTTAGATTTAGCGGAAGCGAACATTCAGTACTTC. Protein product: CASSLDLAEANIQYF.

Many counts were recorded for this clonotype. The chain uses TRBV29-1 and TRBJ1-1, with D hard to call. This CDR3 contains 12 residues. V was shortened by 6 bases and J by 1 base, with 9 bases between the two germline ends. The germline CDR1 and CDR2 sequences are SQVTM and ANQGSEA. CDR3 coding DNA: TGCAGCGTATCCAGACAGAACACTGAAGCTTTCTTT. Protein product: CSVSRQNTEAFF.

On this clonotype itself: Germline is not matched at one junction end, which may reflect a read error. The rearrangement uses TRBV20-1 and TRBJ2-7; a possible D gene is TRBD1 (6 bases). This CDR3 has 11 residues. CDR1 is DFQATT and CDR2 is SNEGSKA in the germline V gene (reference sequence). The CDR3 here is CSDAGTIEQYF. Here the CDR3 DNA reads TGCAGTGATGCAGGGACAATCGAGCAGTACTTT.

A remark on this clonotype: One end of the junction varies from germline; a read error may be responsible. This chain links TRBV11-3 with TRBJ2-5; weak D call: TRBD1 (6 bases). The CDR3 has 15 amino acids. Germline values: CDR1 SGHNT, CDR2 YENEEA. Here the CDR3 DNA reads TGTACCAGCAGCCCACCGCAGGGGCTGGGTGAGACCCAGTACTTC. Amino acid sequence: CTSSPPQGLGETQYF.

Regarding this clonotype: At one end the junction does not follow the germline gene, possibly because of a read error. CDR3 nucleotide sequence: TGTGCCAGCAGTGGGACGGCATTGAACATTGAAGCTTTCTTT. Translated: CASSGTALNIEAFF. The gene calls are TRBV5-6 and TRBJ1-1; a possible D gene is TRBD1 (5 bases). The germline CDR1 and CDR2 sequences are SGHDT and YYEEEE. The CDR3 covers 14 residues.

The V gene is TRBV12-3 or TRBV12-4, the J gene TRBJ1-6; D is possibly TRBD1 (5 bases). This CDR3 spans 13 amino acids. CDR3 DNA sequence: TGTATCAGCAGGGTCGGGGCTAATTCACCCCTCCACTTT. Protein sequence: CISRVGANSPLHF.

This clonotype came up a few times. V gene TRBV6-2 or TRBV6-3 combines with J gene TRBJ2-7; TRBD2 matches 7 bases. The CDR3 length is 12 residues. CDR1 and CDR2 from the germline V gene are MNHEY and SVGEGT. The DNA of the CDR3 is TGTAGCAGCAACCGGGCGGGGGACGAGCAGTACTTC. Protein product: CSSNRAGDEQYF.

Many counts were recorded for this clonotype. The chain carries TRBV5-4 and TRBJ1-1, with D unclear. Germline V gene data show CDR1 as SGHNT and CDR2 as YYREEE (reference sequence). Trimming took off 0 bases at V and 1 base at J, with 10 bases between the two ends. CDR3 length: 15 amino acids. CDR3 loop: CASSLDPGSNTEAFF. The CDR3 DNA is TGTGCCAGCAGCTTGGATCCGGGTTCGAACACTGAAGCTTTCTTT. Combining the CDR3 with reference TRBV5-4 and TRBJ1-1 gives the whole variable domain ETGVTQSPTHLIKTRGQQVTLRCSSQSGHNTVSWYQQALGQGPQFIFQYYREEENGRGNFPPRFSGLQFPNYSSELNVNALELDDSALYLCASSLDPGSNTEAFFGQGTRLTVV.

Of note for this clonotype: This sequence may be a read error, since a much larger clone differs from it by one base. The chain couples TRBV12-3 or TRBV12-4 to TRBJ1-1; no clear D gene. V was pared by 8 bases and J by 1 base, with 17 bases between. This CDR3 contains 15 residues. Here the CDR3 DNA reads TGTGCCAGCGGGCCTAACGGACTGCCGAACACTGAAGCTTTCTTT. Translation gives CASGPNGLPNTEAFF.

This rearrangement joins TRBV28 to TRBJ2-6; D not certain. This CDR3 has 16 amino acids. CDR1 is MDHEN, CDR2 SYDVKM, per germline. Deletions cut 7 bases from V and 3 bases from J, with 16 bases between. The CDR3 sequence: CASIPNLDLGANVLTF. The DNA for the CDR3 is TGTGCCAGCATCCCTAATTTGGATCTTGGGGCCAACGTCCTGACTTTC.

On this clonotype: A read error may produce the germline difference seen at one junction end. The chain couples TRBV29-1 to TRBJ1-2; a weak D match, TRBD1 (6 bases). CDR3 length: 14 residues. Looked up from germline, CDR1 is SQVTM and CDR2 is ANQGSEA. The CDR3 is CSIEVQGRHYGYTF. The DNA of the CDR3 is TGCAGCATTGAAGTACAGGGACGGCACTATGGCTACACCTTC.

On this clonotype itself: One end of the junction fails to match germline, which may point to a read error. The CDR3 loop reads CSVRVGTKAYEQYF. For the CDR3, the DNA is TGCAGTGTTAGGGTAGGGACGAAAGCCTACGAGCAGTATTTC. The chain recombines TRBV20-1 with TRBJ2-7, with D perhaps assigned TRBD1 or TRBD2 (5 bases each). The length of the CDR3 is 14 residues. Per the germline V gene, CDR1 is DFQATT and CDR2 is SNEGSKA (reference sequence).

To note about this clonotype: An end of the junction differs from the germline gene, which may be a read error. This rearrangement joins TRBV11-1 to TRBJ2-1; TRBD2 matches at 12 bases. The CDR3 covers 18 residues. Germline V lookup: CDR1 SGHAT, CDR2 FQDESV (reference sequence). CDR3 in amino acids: CASSPELAGGSSYNEQSF. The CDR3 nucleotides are TGTGCCAGCAGCCCTGAGCTAGCGGGGGGGAGTTCCTACAATGAGCAGTCCTTC. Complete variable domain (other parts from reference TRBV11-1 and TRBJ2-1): EAEVAQSPRYKITEKSQAVAFWCDPISGHATLYWYRQILGQGPELLVQFQDESVVDDSQLPKDRFSAERLKGVDSTLKIQPAELGDSAMYLCASSPELAGGSSYNEQSFGPGTRLTVL.

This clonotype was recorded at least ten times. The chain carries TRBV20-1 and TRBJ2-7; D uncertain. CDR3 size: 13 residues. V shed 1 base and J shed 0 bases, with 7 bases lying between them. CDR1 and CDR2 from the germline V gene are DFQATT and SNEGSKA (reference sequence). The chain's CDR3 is CSARGASSYEQYF. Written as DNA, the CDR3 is TGCAGTGCTAGAGGGGCTAGCTCCTACGAGCAGTACTTC.

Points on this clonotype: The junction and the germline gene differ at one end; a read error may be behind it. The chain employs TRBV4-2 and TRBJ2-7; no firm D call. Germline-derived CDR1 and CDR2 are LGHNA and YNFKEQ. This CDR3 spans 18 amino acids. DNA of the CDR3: TGCGCCAGCAGCCAAGGGCTCCCTCCCATGCACTACTCCTACGAGCAGTACTTC. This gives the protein CASSQGLPPMHYSYEQYF.

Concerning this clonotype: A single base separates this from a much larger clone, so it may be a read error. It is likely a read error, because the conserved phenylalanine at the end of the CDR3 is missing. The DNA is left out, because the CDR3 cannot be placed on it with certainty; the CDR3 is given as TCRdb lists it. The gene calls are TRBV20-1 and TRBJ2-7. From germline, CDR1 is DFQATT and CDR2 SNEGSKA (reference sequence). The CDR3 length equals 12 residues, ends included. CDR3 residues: CSARDRSDRWYL.

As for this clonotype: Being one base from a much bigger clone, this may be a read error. CDR3 bases: TGTGCCAGCAGTTACGGCGGGAGGCCCCCCTACGCGCAGTACTTC. It yields the protein CASSYGGRPPYAQYF. The genes are TRBV6-5 and TRBJ2-7; 8 bases are shared with TRBD2. The CDR3 has 15 residues. Germline values: CDR1 MNHEY, CDR2 SVGAGI.

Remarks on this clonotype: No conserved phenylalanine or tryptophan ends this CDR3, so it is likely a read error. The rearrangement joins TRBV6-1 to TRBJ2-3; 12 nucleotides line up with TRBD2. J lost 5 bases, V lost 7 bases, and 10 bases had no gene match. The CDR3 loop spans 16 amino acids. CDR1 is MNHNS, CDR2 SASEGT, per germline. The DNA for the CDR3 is TGTGCCAGCATCCCTCTAGCGGGGGGGGACAAAGATACGCAGTATTCT. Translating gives CASIPLAGGDKDTQYS.

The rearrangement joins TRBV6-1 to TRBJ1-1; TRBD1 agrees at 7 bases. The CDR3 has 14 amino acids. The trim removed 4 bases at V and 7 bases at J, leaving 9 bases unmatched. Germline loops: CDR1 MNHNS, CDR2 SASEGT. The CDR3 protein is CASSAWRQGGEAFF. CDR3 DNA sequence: TGTGCCAGCAGTGCTTGGCGACAGGGAGGTGAAGCTTTCTTT.

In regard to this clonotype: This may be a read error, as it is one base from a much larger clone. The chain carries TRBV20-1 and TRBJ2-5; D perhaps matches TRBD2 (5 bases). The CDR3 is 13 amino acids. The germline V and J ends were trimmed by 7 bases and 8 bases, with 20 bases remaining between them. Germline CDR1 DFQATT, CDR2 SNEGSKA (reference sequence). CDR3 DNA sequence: TGCAGTGTCAATCCGGGATCGGGATTAACCCAGTACTTC. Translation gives CSVNPGSGLTQYF.

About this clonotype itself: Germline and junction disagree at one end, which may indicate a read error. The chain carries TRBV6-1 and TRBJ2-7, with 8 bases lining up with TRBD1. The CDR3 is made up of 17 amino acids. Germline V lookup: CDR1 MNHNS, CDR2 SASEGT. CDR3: CASSEVLTGTGNYERYF. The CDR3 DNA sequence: TGTGCCAGCAGTGAAGTTTTGACCGGGACAGGAAACTACGAGCGGTACTTC.

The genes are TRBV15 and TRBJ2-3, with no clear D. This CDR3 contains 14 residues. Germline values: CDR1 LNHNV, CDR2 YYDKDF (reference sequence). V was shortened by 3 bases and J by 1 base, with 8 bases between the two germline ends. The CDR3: CATSSRSGTDTQYF. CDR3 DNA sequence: TGTGCCACCAGCAGTCGCAGCGGCACAGATACGCAGTATTTT. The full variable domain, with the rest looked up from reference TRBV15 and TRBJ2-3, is DAMVIQNPRYQVTQFGKPVTLSCSQTLNHNVMYWYQQKSSQAPKLLFHYYDKDFNNEADTPDNFQSRRPNTSFCFLDIRSPGLGDTAMYLCATSSRSGTDTQYFGPGTRLTVL.

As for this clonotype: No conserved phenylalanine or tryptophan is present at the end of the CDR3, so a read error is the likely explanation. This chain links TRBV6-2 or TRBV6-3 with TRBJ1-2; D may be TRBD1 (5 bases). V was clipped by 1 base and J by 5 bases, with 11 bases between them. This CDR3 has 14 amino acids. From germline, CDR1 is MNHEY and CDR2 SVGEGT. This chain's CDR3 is CASSYLDMVYGYTV. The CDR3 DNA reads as TGTGCCAGCAGTTACTTGGACATGGTGTATGGCTACACCGTC.